This T cell receptor beta chain was obtained from a study of CD8 T cells in Susac syndrome. Trimming removed 2 bases at V and 6 bases at J, with 21 bases between. The CDR3 contains 16 residues. Germline CDR1 and CDR2: SGHRS and YFSETQ. Random hexamers served to reverse transcribe about 0.5 to 1 ug RNA. In TCRdb, the immunoSEQ multiplex PCR reads were re-called with MiXCR into one record per CDR3 protein. The sample has about 240,000 distinct CDR3 sequences; 90% to 96% are singletons. The rearrangement joins TRBV5-1 to TRBJ2-7, with a tentative D call TRBD1 (5 bases). This receptor was obtained from a human donor with Susac syndrome. Sequenced material: CD4+ T cells from PBMCs. Here the CDR3 reads CASSFNPAGYPSEQYF. The CDR3 coding sequence is TGCGCCAGCAGCTTTAACCCGGCAGGGTATCCCAGCGAGCAGTACTTC.